Described below is a single TCR beta chain sequence and its context. TCRdb re-derived calls from the RT-PCR reads in MiXCR, one entry per CDR3 protein. Of under 200,000 distinct CDR3 sequences in the sample, 9.5% to 15% were seen once. The record originates from a study of response to subunit inactivated influenza vaccine. Germline-derived CDR1 and CDR2 are SEHNR and FQNEAQ (reference sequence). This CDR3 is 15 amino acids long. J was trimmed by 3 bases and V by 4 bases; bases with no gene match: 2. The same data also went into a second study, on T cells expressing NK-cell markers. That source notes: 5'RACE template switching built TCR beta cDNA with unique molecular identifiers. In a few donors, dominant clonotypes made up about 28.3-60.1% of CD3+CD56-NKG2C+ cells.

The specimen comprised CD8+ T cells sorted from PBMCs, sampled 11 to 12 days after vaccination. The sequence derives from a man aged 45 to 65 who received an inactivated influenza vaccine. This chain links TRBV7-9 with TRBJ2-1; 11 positions agree with TRBD2. The CDR3 sequence is CASSSGLAVYNEQFF. The CDR3 nucleotides are TGTGCCAGCAGCTCGGGACTAGCGGTCTACAATGAGCAGTTCTTC.